This T cell receptor beta chain came from a study of identifying expanded T cells in peripheral blood. Germline CDR1 and CDR2: SGHTA and FQGNSA. V shed 5 bases and J shed 6 bases, with 14 bases lying between them. This CDR3 spans 13 amino acids. Note on this clone: Antigen specificity is unknown.

During the collection period, no donor immune events like infections were recorded. The protocol was immunoSEQ multiplex PCR, while the TCRdb copy is restricted to in-frame clones and leaves out a portion. This sample has around 130,000 clones, with 86% found just once. Broader study findings: Two-week clone count variance significantly increased as total template count grew. Technical replicates showed roughly 1.2 changed clones; two weeks 15 to 20; four weeks 19.

The source is a person aged 18 to 75 in good health. The gene calls are TRBV7-2 and TRBJ2-7, with D perhaps matching TRBD2 (5 bases). The sequencing sample was made of blood. CDR3 loop: CASSAALATEQYF. The CDR3 coding sequence is TGTGCCAGCAGCGCCGCCCTAGCTACCGAGCAGTACTTC.